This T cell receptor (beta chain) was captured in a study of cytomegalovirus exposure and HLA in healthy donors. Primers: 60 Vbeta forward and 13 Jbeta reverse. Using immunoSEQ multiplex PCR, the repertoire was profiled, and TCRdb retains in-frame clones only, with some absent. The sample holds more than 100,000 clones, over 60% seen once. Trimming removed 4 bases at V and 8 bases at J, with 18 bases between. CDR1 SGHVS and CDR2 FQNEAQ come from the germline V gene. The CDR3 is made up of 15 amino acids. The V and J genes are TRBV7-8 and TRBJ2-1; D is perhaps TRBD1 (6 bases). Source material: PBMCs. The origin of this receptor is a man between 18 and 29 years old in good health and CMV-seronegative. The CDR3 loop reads CASSSLLGALHEQFF. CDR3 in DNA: TGTGCCAGCAGCTCCCTTTTGGGGGCTCTGCATGAGCAGTTCTTC. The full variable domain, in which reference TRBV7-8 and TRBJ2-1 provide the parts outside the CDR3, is GAGVSQSPRYKVAKRGQDVALRCDPISGHVSLFWYQQALGQGPEFLTYFQNEAQLDKSGLPSDRFFAERPEGSVSTLKIQRTQQEDSAVYLCASSSLLGALHEQFFGPGTRLTVL.